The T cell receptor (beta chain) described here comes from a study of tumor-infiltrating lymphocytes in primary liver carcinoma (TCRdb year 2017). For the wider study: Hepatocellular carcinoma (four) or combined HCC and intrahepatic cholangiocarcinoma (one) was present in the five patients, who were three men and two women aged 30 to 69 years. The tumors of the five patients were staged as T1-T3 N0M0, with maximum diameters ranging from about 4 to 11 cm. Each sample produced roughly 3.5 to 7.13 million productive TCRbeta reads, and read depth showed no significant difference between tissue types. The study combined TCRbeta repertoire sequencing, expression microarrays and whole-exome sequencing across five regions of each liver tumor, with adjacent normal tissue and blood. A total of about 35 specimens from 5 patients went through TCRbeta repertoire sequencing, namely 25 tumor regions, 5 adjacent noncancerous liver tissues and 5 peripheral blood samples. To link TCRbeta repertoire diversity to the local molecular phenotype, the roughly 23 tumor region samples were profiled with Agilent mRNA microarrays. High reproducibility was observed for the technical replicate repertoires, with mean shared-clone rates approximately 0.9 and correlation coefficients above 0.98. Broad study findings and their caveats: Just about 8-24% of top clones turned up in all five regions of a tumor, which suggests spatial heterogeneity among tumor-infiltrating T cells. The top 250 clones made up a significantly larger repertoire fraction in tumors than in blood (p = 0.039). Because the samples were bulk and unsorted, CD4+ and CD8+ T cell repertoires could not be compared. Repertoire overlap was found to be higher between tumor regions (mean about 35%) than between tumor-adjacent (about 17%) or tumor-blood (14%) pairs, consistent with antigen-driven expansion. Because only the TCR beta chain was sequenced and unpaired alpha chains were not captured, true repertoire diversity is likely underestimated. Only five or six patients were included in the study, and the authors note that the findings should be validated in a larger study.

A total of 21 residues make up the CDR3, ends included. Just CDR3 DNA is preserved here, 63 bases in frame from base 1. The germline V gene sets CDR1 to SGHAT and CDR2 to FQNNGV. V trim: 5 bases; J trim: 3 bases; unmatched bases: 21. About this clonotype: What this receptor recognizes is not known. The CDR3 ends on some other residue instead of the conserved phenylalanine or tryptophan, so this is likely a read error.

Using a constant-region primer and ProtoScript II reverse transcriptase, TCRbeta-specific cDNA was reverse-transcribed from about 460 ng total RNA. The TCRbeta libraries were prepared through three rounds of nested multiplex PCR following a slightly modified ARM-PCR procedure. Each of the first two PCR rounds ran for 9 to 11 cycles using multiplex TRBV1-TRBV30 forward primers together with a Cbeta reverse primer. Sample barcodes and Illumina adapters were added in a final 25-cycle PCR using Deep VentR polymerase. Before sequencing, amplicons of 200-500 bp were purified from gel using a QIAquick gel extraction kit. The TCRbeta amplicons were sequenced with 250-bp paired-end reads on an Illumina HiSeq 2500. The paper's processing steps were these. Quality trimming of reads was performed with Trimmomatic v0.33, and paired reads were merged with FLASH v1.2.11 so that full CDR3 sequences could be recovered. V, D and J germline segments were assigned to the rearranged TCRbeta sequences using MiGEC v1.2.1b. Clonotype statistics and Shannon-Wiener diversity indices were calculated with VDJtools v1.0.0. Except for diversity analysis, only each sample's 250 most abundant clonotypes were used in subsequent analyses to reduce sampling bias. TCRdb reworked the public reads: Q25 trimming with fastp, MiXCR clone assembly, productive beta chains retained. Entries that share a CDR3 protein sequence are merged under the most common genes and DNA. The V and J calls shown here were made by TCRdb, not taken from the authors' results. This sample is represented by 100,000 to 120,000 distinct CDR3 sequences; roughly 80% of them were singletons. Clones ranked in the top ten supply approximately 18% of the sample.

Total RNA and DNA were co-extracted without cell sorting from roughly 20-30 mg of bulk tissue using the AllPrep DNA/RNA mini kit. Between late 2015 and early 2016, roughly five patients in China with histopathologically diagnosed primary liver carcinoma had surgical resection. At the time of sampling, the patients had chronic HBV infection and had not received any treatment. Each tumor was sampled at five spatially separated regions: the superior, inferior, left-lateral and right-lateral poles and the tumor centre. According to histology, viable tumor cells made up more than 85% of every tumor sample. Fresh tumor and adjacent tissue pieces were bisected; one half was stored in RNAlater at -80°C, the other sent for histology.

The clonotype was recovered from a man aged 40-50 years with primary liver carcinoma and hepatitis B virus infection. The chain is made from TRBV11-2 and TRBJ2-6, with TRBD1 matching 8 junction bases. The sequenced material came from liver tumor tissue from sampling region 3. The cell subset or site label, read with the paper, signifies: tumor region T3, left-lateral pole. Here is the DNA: TGTGCCAGCAGCATGGGGGGAGACAGGGGTATTTCCCTCTATGGGGCCAACGTCCTGACTTTA. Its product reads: CASSMGGDRGISLYGANVLTL.